The clone carrying this T cell receptor (beta chain) has just one count. The PCR used 60 Vbeta and 13 Jbeta primers. Data came from immunoSEQ multiplex PCR; TCRdb stores just in-frame clones and leaves some out. The table includes around 150,000 clones, around 83% detected once. CDR1 is PRHDT, CDR2 FYEKMQ, per germline (reference sequence). The CDR3 covers 13 residues. Trimming cost V 3 bases and J 2 bases, with 8 bases left between them. The source of the sample is a study of cytomegalovirus exposure and HLA in healthy donors. The chain has TRBV13 and TRBJ2-7; no clear D gene. The clonotype comes from a man younger than 30 in good health and CMV-seropositive. The specimen was PBMCs. CDR3 in DNA: TGTGCCAGCAGCTTCAACGGAGCCTACGAGCAGTACTTC. Translation gives CASSFNGAYEQYF.